This T cell receptor (beta chain) was captured by sequencing in a study of blood T cell repertoires in COVID-19. Study background: The United States, Italy and Spain were the sources of the acute and convalescent COVID-19 samples. T cells, B-cell-depleted T cells, or PBMCs supplied cDNA or gDNA.

V was clipped by 1 base and J by 7 bases, with 7 bases between them. The CDR3 loop spans 12 amino acids. CDR1 and CDR2 (germline): LNHNV, YYDKDF (reference sequence). Study processing details: Reference gene primer amplification yielded estimated nucleated cell counts. This table comes from immunoSEQ multiplex PCR, and its TCRdb copy is limited to in-frame clones, with some not included. V and J calls and clone size come straight from that table; D and trimming were deduced from the DNA. The sample records around 190,000 clones, approximately 89% being singletons. The sequence came from a woman aged 60 to 75 with acute or convalescent COVID-19. The V and J genes are TRBV15 and TRBJ1-1, with D possibly being TRBD1 (5 bases). Source material: peripheral blood. CDR3 coding DNA: TGTGCCACCAGCAGAGCAGGGCTTGAAGCTTTCTTT. Amino acids: CATSRAGLEAFF. Supplemented by reference TRBV15 and TRBJ1-1, the full variable domain reads DAMVIQNPRYQVTQFGKPVTLSCSQTLNHNVMYWYQQKSSQAPKLLFHYYDKDFNNEADTPDNFQSRRPNTSFCFLDIRSPGLGDTAMYLCATSRAGLEAFFGQGTRLTVV.